This TCR beta chain originates from a study of shared clonotypes between healthy human individuals. Study at large: CD4 naive and memory got three plates each, CD8 naive two, CD8 memory one. General observations from the study: What rarefaction showed was incomplete sorted-subset sequencing despite large depth. Only a few donors were included, so the genetic and exposure-history diversity represented was limited.

Sequenced by immunoSEQ multiplex PCR; TCRdb stores in-frame clones only, minus some. The data show hundreds of thousands of clones, approximately 95% seen once. Of note for this clone: No antigen is known for it.

Terminally differentiated effector memory CD45RA+ cells were excluded from the naive CD8 cells, which were CD45RO-negative and positively selected for CCR7. The sample comprised naive CD8+ T cells sorted from blood. The origin of this receptor is a woman aged 30 to 39 in good health.

CDR3 amino acids: CASSLALRQGANVLTF. The CDR3 DNA reads as TGTGCCAGCAGCTTGGCCTTGAGGCAAGGGGCCAACGTCCTGACTTTC. This chain connects TRBV5-6 to TRBJ2-6; D is unclear. V dropped 0 bases and J dropped 4 bases, with 11 bases sitting between them. Germline V lookup: CDR1 SGHDT, CDR2 YYEEEE. The CDR3 is made up of 16 amino acids. Variable domain in full (rest from reference TRBV5-6 and TRBJ2-6): DAGVTQSPTHLIKTRGQQVTLRCSPKSGHDTVSWYQQALGQGPQFIFQYYEEEERQRGNFPDRFSGHQFPNYSSELNVNALLLGDSALYLCASSLALRQGANVLTFGAGSRLTVL.